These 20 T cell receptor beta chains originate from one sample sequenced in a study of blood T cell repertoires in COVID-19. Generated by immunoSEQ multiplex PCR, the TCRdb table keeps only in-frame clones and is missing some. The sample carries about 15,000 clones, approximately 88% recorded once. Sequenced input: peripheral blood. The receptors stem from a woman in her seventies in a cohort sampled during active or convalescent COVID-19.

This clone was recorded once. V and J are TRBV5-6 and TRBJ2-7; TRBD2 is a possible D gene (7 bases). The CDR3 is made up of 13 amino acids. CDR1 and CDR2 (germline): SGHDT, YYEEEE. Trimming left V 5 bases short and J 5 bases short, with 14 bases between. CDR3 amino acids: CASSLRGRDEQYF. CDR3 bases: TGTGCCAGCAGTTTGAGGGGGAGGGACGAGCAGTACTTC.

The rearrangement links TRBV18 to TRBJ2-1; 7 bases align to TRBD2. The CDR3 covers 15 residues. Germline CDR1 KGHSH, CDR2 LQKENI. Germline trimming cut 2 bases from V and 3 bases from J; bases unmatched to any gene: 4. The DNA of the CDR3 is TGTGCCAGCTCACCAGGGCGGGGGATCTACAATGAGCAGTTCTTC. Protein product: CASSPGRGIYNEQFF.

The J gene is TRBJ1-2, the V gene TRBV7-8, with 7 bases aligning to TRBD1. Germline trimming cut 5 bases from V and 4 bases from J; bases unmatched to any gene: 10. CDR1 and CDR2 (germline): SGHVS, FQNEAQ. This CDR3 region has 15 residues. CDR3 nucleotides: TGTGCCAGCAGCCTTACGACAGGGTTCTTCTATGGCTACACCTTC. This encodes CASSLTTGFFYGYTF.

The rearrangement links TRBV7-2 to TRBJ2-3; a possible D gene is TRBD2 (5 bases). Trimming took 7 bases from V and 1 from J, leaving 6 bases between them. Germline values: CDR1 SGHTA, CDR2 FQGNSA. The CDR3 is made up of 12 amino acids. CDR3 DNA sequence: TGTGCCAGCACGCGGGGCACAGATACGCAGTATTTT. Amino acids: CASTRGTDTQYF. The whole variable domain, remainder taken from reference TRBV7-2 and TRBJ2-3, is GAGVSQSPSNKVTEKGKDVELRCDPISGHTALYWYRQSLGQGLEFLIYFQGNSAPDKSGLPSDRFSAERTGGSVSTLTIQRTQQEDSAVYLCASTRGTDTQYFGPGTRLTVL.

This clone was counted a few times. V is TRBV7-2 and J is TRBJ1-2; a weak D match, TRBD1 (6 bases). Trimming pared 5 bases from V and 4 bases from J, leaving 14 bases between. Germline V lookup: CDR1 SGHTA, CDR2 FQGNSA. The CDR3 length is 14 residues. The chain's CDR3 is CASSTQQGIYGYTF. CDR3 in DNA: TGTGCCAGCAGCACGCAACAGGGAATCTATGGCTACACCTTC.

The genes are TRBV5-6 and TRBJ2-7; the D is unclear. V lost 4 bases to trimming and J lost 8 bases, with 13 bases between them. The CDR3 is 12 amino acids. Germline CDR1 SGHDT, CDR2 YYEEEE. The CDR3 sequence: CASSPRGSQQYF. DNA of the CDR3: TGTGCCAGCAGCCCTCGAGGATCGCAGCAGTACTTC.

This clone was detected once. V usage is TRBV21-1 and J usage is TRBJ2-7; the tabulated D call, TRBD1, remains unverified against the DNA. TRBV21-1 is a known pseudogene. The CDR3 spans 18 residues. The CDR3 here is CASSKDSPRGHRSYEQYF. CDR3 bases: TGTGCCAGCAGCAAAGACTCTCCTCGGGGACATCGCTCCTACGAGCAGTACTTC.

As DNA, the CDR3 is TGTGCCTGGAGCCCCCATCCGGGACCCCAGCATTTT. Protein: CAWSPHPGPQHF. This sequence joins TRBV30 and TRBJ1-5; D gene unclear. The germline gives CDR1 GTSNPN, CDR2 SVGIG (reference sequence). Deletions cut 3 bases from V and 10 bases from J, with 13 bases between. The CDR3 loop spans 12 amino acids.

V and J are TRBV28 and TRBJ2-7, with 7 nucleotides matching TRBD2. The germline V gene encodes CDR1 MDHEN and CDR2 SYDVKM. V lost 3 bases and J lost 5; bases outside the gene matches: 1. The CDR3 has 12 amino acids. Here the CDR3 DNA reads TGTGCCAGCAGTTTTGCGGGGGACGAGCAGTACTTC. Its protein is CASSFAGDEQYF. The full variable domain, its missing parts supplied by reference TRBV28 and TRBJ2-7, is DVKVTQSSRYLVKRTGEKVFLECVQDMDHENMFWYRQDPGLGLRLIYFSYDVKMKEKGDIPEGYSVSREKKERFSLILESASTNQTSMYLCASSFAGDEQYFGPGTRLTVT.

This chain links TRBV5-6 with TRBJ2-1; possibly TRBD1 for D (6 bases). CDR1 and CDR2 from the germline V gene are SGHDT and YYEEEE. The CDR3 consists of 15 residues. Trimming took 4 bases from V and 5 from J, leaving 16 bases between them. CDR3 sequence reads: CASSIRDTRNNEQFF. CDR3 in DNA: TGTGCCAGCAGCATCCGGGACACACGTAACAATGAGCAGTTCTTC. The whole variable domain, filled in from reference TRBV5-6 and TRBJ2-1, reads DAGVTQSPTHLIKTRGQQVTLRCSPKSGHDTVSWYQQALGQGPQFIFQYYEEEERQRGNFPDRFSGHQFPNYSSELNVNALLLGDSALYLCASSIRDTRNNEQFFGPGTRLTVL.

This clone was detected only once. CDR3 protein: CASSLGQAYNEQFF. The CDR3 bases are TGTGCCAGCAGCTTAGGGCAAGCCTACAATGAGCAGTTCTTC. The chain couples TRBV11-3 to TRBJ2-1, with no clear D. Germline lookup yields CDR1 SGHNT and CDR2 YENEEA. Trimming removed 1 base at V and 2 bases at J, with 6 bases between. The CDR3 has 14 residues. The full variable domain, completed using reference TRBV11-3 and TRBJ2-1, is EAGVVQSPRYKIIEKKQPVAFWCNPISGHNTLYWYLQNLGQGPELLIRYENEEAVDDSQLPKDRFSAERLKGVDSTLKIQPAELGDSAVYLCASSLGQAYNEQFFGPGTRLTVL.

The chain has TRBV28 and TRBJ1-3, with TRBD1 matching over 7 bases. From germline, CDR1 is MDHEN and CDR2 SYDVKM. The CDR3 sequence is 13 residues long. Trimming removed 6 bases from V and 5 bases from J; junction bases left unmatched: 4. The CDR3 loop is CASRTGQRNTIYF. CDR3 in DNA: TGTGCCAGCAGAACGGGACAGAGAAACACCATATATTTT.

For the CDR3, the DNA is TGTGCCAGCTTAGGGGAGGATCAGCCCCAGCATTTT. As protein: CASLGEDQPQHF. The rearrangement uses TRBV19 and TRBJ1-5; D perhaps matches TRBD1 (5 bases). V lost 9 bases to trimming and J lost 5 bases, with 11 bases between them. The CDR3 loop spans 12 amino acids. Germline loops: CDR1 LNHDA, CDR2 SQIVND (reference sequence).

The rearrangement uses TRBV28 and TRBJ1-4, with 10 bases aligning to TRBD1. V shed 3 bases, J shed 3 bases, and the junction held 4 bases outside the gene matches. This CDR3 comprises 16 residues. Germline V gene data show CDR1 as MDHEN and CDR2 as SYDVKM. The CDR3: CASSFDRGPANEKLFF. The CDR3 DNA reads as TGTGCCAGCAGTTTCGACAGGGGGCCTGCTAATGAAAAACTGTTTTTT.

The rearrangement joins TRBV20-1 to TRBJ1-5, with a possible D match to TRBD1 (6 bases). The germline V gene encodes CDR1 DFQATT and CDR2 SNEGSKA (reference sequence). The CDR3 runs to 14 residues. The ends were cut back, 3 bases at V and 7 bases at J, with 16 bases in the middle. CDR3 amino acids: CSASVQGGGQPQHF. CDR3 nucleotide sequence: TGCAGTGCTAGTGTACAGGGCGGTGGCCAGCCCCAGCATTTT.

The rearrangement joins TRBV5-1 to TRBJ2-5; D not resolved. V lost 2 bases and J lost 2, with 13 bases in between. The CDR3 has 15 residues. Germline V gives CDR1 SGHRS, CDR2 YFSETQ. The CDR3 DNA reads TGCGCCAGCAGCTTTGTCGGCGGAAGACAAGAGACCCAGTACTTC. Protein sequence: CASSFVGGRQETQYF.

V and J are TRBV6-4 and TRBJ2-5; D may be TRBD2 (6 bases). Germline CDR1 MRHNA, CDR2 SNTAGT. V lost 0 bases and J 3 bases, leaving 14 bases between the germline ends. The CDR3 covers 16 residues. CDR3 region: CASSDSLAGFKETQYF. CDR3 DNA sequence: TGTGCCAGCAGTGACTCGCTGGCGGGGTTTAAAGAGACCCAGTACTTC.

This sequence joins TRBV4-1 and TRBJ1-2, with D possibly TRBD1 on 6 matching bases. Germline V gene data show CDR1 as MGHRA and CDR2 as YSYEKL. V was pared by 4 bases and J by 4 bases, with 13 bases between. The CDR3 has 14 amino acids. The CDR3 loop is CASSPVDSTYGYTF. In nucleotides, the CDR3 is TGCGCCAGCAGCCCGGTGGACAGCACCTATGGCTACACCTTC.

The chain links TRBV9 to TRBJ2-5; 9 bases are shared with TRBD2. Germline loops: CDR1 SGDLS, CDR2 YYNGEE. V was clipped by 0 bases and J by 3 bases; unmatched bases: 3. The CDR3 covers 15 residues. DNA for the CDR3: TGTGCCAGCAGCGTAGCGGTAGCGGGGGAAGAGACCCAGTACTTC. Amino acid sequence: CASSVAVAGEETQYF.

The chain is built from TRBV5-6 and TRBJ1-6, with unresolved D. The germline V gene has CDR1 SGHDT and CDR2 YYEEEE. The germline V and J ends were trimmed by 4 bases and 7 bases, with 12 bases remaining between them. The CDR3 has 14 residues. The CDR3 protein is CASSRLQSNSPLHF. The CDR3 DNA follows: TGTGCCAGCAGCCGCCTACAGAGCAATTCACCCCTCCACTTT. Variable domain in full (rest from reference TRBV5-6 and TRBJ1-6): DAGVTQSPTHLIKTRGQQVTLRCSPKSGHDTVSWYQQALGQGPQFIFQYYEEEERQRGNFPDRFSGHQFPNYSSELNVNALLLGDSALYLCASSRLQSNSPLHFGNGTRLTVT.